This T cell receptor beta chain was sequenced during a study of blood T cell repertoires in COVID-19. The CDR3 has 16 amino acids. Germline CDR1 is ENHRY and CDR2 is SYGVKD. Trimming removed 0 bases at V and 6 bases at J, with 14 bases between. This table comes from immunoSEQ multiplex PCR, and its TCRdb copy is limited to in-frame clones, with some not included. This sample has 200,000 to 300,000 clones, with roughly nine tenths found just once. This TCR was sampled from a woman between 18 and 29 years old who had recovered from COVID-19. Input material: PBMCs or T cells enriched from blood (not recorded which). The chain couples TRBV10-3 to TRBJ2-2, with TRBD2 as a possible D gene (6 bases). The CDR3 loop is CAISESMAGSPGELFF. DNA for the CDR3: TGTGCCATCAGTGAGTCGATGGCGGGATCGCCCGGGGAGCTGTTTTTT.